One and the same sample provided the 22 T cell receptor beta chains below, sequenced in a study of tissue T cells after allogeneic stem cell transplantation. Profiled with immunoSEQ multiplex PCR; TCRdb holds only in-frame clones, not every one. Among some 48,000 clones listed, around 69% were seen once. Input material: sorted cells pooled from one or two spleens. These receptors originate from a pool of C57BL/6 mice in good health.

Remarks on this clone: Genes and germline are mouse. The observed sequence ends 1 residue before the CDR3 terminus, with the missing tail filled in from the germline J gene. The rearrangement links TRBV15 to TRBJ2-3; 8 bases are shared with TRBD1. Germline V gives CDR1 SGHND, CDR2 FRSKSL. The CDR3 is 13 residues long. V shed 6 bases and J 1 base; nucleotides not matched to a gene: 0. CDR3 DNA (partial): TGTGCCAGCAGACAGGGGGGTGCAGAAACGCTGTAT. This gives the protein CASRQGGAETLY. The entire CDR3 is CASRQGGAETLYF.

Details on this clone: These gene names are mouse names. The read stops 1 residue short of the end of the CDR3; the missing end is completed from the germline J gene. The rearrangement uses TRBV23 and TRBJ2-1; TRBD1, the table's D call, was not compared with the DNA. The CDR3 spans 13 residues. Germline V gene data show CDR1 as KGHTA and CDR2 as FQNQQP. CDR3 amino acids: CSSSSHNYAEQFF. CDR3 bases read: TGCTCCAGCAGTTCACATAACTATGCTGAGCAGTTC.

As regards this clone: Mouse gene names and germline throughout. The sequence runs out 1 residue before the end of the CDR3; the remainder is reconstructed from the germline J gene. The rearrangement uses TRBV13-2 and TRBJ1-2; D gene uncertain. The CDR3 contains 11 residues. The germline V gene has CDR1 NNHNN and CDR2 SYGAGS (reference sequence). Trimming took 0 bases from V and 3 from J, leaving 0 bases between them. The CDR3 sequence: CASGDDSDYTF. CDR3 DNA, as far as it was read: TGTGCCAGCGGTGATGACTCCGACTACACC.

In regard to this clone: Genes and germline are mouse. The CDR3 end is not reached by the read, which stops 1 residue before it; the germline J gene fills it in. The V and J genes are TRBV31 and TRBJ2-3; a possible D gene is TRBD2 (6 bases). The CDR3 is made up of 15 amino acids. The V gene's germline CDR1 is GKSSPN and CDR2 SITVG. Deletions cut 1 base from V and 0 bases from J, with 11 bases between. The covered CDR3 bases are TGTGCCTGGAGTCAGCTGGGGACTAGTGCAGAAACGCTGTAT. It codes for CAWSQLGTSAETLY. The full CDR3 reads CAWSQLGTSAETLYF.

About this clone itself: Mouse gene names apply. The CDR3 extends 1 residue past the end of the read, so its final part is completed from the germline J gene. The rearrangement joins TRBV14 to TRBJ2-5; 9 bases fit TRBD1. The CDR3 loop spans 14 amino acids. Germline V CDR1 and CDR2: SGHDT, FRDEAV. Trimming at V came to 5 bases and at J to 4 bases, leaving 5 bases not matched to a gene. The CDR3 loop is CASRPGTGKDTQYF. Partial CDR3 DNA: TGTGCCAGCAGGCCCGGGACAGGGAAAGACACCCAGTAC.

Notes on this clone: The germline and genes are mouse ones. Read data end 1 residue before the CDR3 end; the end is taken from the germline J gene. The sample contains more than one DNA sequence encoding this CDR3. The V and J genes are TRBV19 and TRBJ2-7, with 12 bases lining up with TRBD2. Germline CDR1 and CDR2: FNHDT and SITEND (reference sequence). The length of the CDR3 is 14 residues. Trimming took 2 bases from V and 4 from J; bases not matched to a gene: 1. The CDR3 reads CASSIGTGGYEQYF. The CDR3 DNA, read in part, is TGTGCCAGCAGTATTGGGACTGGGGGGTATGAACAGTAC. Variable domain in full (rest from reference TRBV19 and TRBJ2-7): GGIITQTPKFLIGQEGQKLTLKCQQNFNHDTMYWYRQDSGKGLRLIYYSITENDLQKGDLSEGYDASREKKSSFSLTVTSAQKNEMAVFLCASSIGTGGYEQYFGPGTRLTVL.

Remarks on this clone: The gene symbols are mouse symbols. The read terminates 1 residue ahead of where the CDR3 ends, so the germline J gene completes it. This chain uses TRBV13-1 with TRBJ1-3, with D unclear. V lost 5 bases and J lost 0, with 6 bases in between. The CDR3 runs 13 residues. CDR1 is NSHNY, CDR2 SYGAGN, per germline. The CDR3 loop reads CASRTNSGNTLYF. CDR3 bases read: TGTGCCAGCAGAACAAATTCTGGAAATACGCTCTAT.

A note on this clone: Gene names denote mouse genes. The CDR3 goes on 1 residue after the read ends, and that part is filled in from the germline J gene. V usage is TRBV15 and J usage is TRBJ2-5; D is possibly TRBD2 (6 bases). Germline lookup yields CDR1 SGHND and CDR2 FRSKSL. Trimming took off 3 bases at V and 3 bases at J, with 7 bases between the two ends. CDR3 length: 13 residues. CDR3 DNA, as far as it was read: TGTGCCAGCAGTTTCTGGGGACAAGACACCCAGTAC. It yields the protein CASSFWGQDTQY. The whole CDR3 reads CASSFWGQDTQYF.

As regards this clone: Gene names denote mouse genes. Sequencing ends 1 residue short of the CDR3 end; the germline J gene provides the rest. The V call is TRBV13-3, the J call TRBJ2-5; 13 bases are a match to TRBD2. V dropped 2 bases and J dropped 3; count of bases not matched to a gene: 0. The CDR3 is made up of 15 amino acids. Germline V gives CDR1 NNHDY, CDR2 SYVADS. The CDR3 DNA, read in part, is TGTGCCAGCAGTGAGGGACTGGGGGGGCAAGACACCCAGTAC. Translated, it gives CASSEGLGGQDTQY. The complete CDR3 reads CASSEGLGGQDTQYF.

Regarding this clone: Genes and germline are mouse. From the germline J gene comes the end of the CDR3, since the read stops 1 residue before it. The sample carries other DNA sequences with the same CDR3. V and J are TRBV13-2 and TRBJ2-7, with 9 positions matching TRBD2. Trimming at V came to 1 base and at J to 3 bases, leaving 2 bases not matched to a gene. Germline CDR1 NNHNN, CDR2 SYGAGS (reference sequence). The CDR3 is 14 residues long. The covered CDR3 bases are TGTGCCAGCGGTGATTCTGGGGGGGGCTATGAACAGTAC. This sequence encodes CASGDSGGGYEQY. The entire CDR3 protein is CASGDSGGGYEQYF.

Points on this clone: The genes and germline here are from mouse. Read data end 1 residue before the CDR3 end; the end is taken from the germline J gene. The chain has TRBV14 and TRBJ1-4, with 9 bases identical to TRBD1. The CDR3 runs to 14 residues. Germline V lookup: CDR1 SGHDT, CDR2 FRDEAV. With V trimmed by 5 bases and J by 7 bases, 6 bases remained unmatched. This chain's CDR3 is CASSPTGGSERLFF. CDR3 DNA, as far as it was read: TGTGCCAGCAGCCCCACAGGGGGCAGCGAAAGATTATTT.

Turning to this clone: The germline and genes are mouse ones. The read falls 1 residue short of the CDR3 end, and the missing part is taken from the germline J gene. The V call is TRBV5, the J call TRBJ2-2; 7 positions agree with TRBD1. J lost 0 bases, V lost 2 bases, and 3 bases had no gene match. CDR1 is LGHNA and CDR2 is YNLKQL in the germline V gene (reference sequence). The CDR3 contains 16 residues. CDR3 residues: CASSQTGTANTGQLYF. The DNA read from the CDR3 is TGTGCCAGCAGCCAAACCGGGACAGCAAACACCGGGCAGCTCTAC.

As to this clone: The gene symbols are mouse symbols. The observed sequence ends 1 residue before the CDR3 terminus, with the missing tail filled in from the germline J gene. The chain uses TRBV3 and TRBJ2-5, with 8 bases fitting TRBD2. The V gene end was trimmed by 1 base and the J gene end by 8 bases; junction bases not matched to a gene: 8. Germline V lookup: CDR1 SNHLY, CDR2 FYNGKV (reference sequence). This CDR3 has 15 residues. This CDR3 reads CASSLVGGGASTQYF. Partial CDR3 DNA: TGTGCCAGCAGCTTAGTTGGGGGGGGCGCTAGCACCCAGTAC.

Remarks on this clone: The gene symbols are mouse symbols. Read sequence stops 1 residue before the CDR3 end, and the germline J gene provides the missing end. The gene calls are TRBV29 and TRBJ1-1; D is unclear. Germline V lookup: CDR1 MSHET, CDR2 SYDVDS. The V end lost 7 bases, the J end lost 0 bases, and 9 bases lay between the germline ends. The CDR3 has 13 amino acids. The chain's CDR3 is CASTLGQNTEVFF. The covered CDR3 bases are TGTGCTAGCACCCTTGGACAGAACACAGAAGTCTTC. Based on the CDR3 plus reference TRBV29 and TRBJ1-1, the full variable domain is DMKVTQMPRYLIKRMGENVLLECGQDMSHETMYWYRQDPGLGLQLIYISYDVDSNSEGDIPKGYRVSRKKREHFSLILDSAKTNQTSVYFCASTLGQNTEVFFGKGTRLTVV.

About this clone itself: Genes and germline come from the mouse. The read falls 1 residue short of the CDR3 end, and the missing part is taken from the germline J gene. The rearrangement joins TRBV24 to TRBJ1-2; D is unclear. The germline V and J ends were trimmed by 3 bases and 0 bases, with 8 bases remaining between them. Germline values: CDR1 KGHTA, CDR2 FRNEEI. This CDR3 region has 14 residues. CDR3 bases read: TGTGCCAGCAGTCTTTCACACTCAAACTCCGACTACACC. Translated: CASSLSHSNSDYT. The full CDR3 reads CASSLSHSNSDYTF.

In this sample, this clone turned up once. The gene names given are mouse names. The CDR3 end lies 1 residue beyond the end of the read and is filled in from the germline J gene. The chain links TRBV16 to TRBJ2-4; 14 nucleotides align to TRBD2. The junction had 2 bases not matched to a gene; V was cut back by 5 bases and J by 4 bases. The CDR3 extends over 15 amino acids. Germline CDR1 and CDR2: SGHSA and FRNQAP. The part of the CDR3 DNA that was read is TGTGCAAGCAGCCGGGACTGGGGGGGCGAAAACACCTTGTAC. It encodes CASSRDWGGENTLY. The complete CDR3 protein is CASSRDWGGENTLYF. Supplemented by reference TRBV16 and TRBJ2-4, the full variable domain reads NAGVIQTPRHKVTGKGQEATLWCEPISGHSAVFWYRQTIVQGLEFLTYFRNQAPIDDSGMPKERFSAQMPNQSHSTLKIQSTQPQDSAVYLCASSRDWGGENTLYFGAGTRLSVL.

A remark on this clone: Mouse gene names and germline throughout. The CDR3 end is not reached by the read, which stops 1 residue before it; the germline J gene fills it in. The chain employs TRBV13-2 and TRBJ2-5; TRBD2 might be the D (6 bases). Per the germline V gene, CDR1 is NNHNN and CDR2 is SYGAGS (reference sequence). V was cut by 1 base and J by 6 bases, with 12 bases left in between. The CDR3 sequence is 14 residues long. CDR3 sequence: CASGDRGEGDTQYF. The covered CDR3 bases are TGTGCCAGCGGTGATCGGGGGGAGGGGGACACCCAGTAC.

There are a few counts of this clone. Gene names and germline refer to mouse. The read is 1 residue too short to cover the CDR3 end, so that end is filled in from the germline J gene. The chain joins TRBV13-3 to TRBJ2-7; a weak D match, TRBD2 (6 bases). Germline-derived CDR1 and CDR2 are NNHDY and SYVADS. Trimming took off 3 bases at V and 5 bases at J, with 6 bases between the two ends. The CDR3 is made up of 11 amino acids. The part of the CDR3 DNA that was read is TGTGCCAGCAGTGTGGGGGATGAACAGTAC. Translated, it gives CASSVGDEQY. From start to end, the CDR3 is CASSVGDEQYF.

Turning to this clone: Mouse germline and gene names are used. The missing CDR3 end, 1 residue past where the read stops, is filled in from the germline J gene. This chain joins TRBV13-2 and TRBJ1-1, with 9 bases fitting TRBD1. CDR3 length: 15 residues. J was trimmed by 1 base and V by 2 bases; bases with no gene match: 3. CDR1 NNHNN and CDR2 SYGAGS come from the germline V gene (reference sequence). CDR3 bases read: TGTGCCAGCGGTGAGCACAGGGGGCGAAACACAGAAGTCTTC. Its protein product is CASGEHRGRNTEVF. The entire CDR3 reads CASGEHRGRNTEVFF.

The sample holds a few counts of this clone. Mouse germline and gene names are used. The read stops 1 residue short of the end of the CDR3; the missing end is completed from the germline J gene. The J gene is TRBJ2-7, the V gene TRBV13-1; 10 nucleotides align to TRBD1. Looked up from germline, CDR1 is NSHNY and CDR2 is SYGAGN. This CDR3 contains 15 residues. The junction had 4 bases not matched to a gene; V was cut back by 4 bases and J by 0 bases. The CDR3 bases that were read are TGTGCCAGCAGTCCGGGACAGGGGAGCTCCTATGAACAGTAC. This encodes CASSPGQGSSYEQY. Given in full, the CDR3 is CASSPGQGSSYEQYF.

On this clone: Each gene name is a mouse one. The read ends 1 residue shy of where the CDR3 ends; the end is completed using the germline J gene. J is TRBJ2-5 and V is TRBV5; TRBD2 aligns across 8 bases. CDR1 is LGHNA and CDR2 is YNLKQL in the germline V gene (reference sequence). With 1 base clipped from V and 4 bases from J, the junction kept 4 bases outside the gene matches. The CDR3 runs to 15 residues. Here the CDR3 reads CASSQAGGREDTQYF. Partial CDR3 DNA: TGTGCCAGCAGCCAAGCTGGGGGGCGGGAAGACACCCAGTAC.

Turning to this clone: Genes and germline are mouse. CDR3 DNA, as far as it was read: TGTGCCAGCAGCGGGACCAACTATGCTGAGCAGTTC. This sequence encodes CASSGTNYAEQF. The whole CDR3 reads CASSGTNYAEQFF. The chain carries TRBV4 and TRBJ2-1; D is possibly TRBD1 or TRBD2 (5 bases each). The CDR3 end falls 1 residue outside the read, so it is completed with the germline J gene. Per germline, CDR1 LGHDT and CDR2 YNNKQL (reference sequence). The CDR3 totals 13 residues. V lost 5 bases and J lost 1, with 6 bases in between.